This T cell receptor (beta chain) derives from a study of CD8 T cells in Susac syndrome. Across the whole study: Among the sequenced Susac syndrome patients, roughly six had active disease while under ten were in remission. Findings and caveats of the study: No clonal expansion appeared among CD4+ T cells in Susac patients.

V was pared by 2 bases and J by 1 base, with 10 bases between. Germline V lookup: CDR1 LGHNT, CDR2 FRNRAP. The CDR3 spans 15 residues. An input of roughly 0.45 to 1 ug of RNA was subjected to reverse transcription using random hexamers. Across 54 Vbeta and 13 Jbeta, immunoSEQ multiplex PCR amplified TCR beta CDR3. TCRdb used MiXCR to reprocess the immunoSEQ multiplex PCR reads, holding one entry per CDR3 protein. In the table there are roughly 190,000 distinct CDR3 sequences, 90% to 97% of which are singletons. CD8+ and CD4+ T cells were negatively isolated; TEMRA cells were FACS-enriched. Comments on this clonotype: Its antigen remains unidentified.

The chain has TRBV12-5 and TRBJ2-3; possible D gene TRBD2, 5 bases. Sequenced: CD4+ T cells from PBMCs. The receptor was derived from a human donor with Susac syndrome. In nucleotides, the CDR3 is TGTGCTAGTGGTTTGCCAGAGGGAGGCACAGATACGCAGTATTTT. Residues: CASGLPEGGTDTQYF.